This T cell receptor (beta chain) stems from a study of identical twins. Points from the study as a whole: Beta out-of-frame sequences showed weaker excess twin sharing.

With no exceptions, donors were healthy Caucasians. This clonotype appeared many times. Its antigen is still unknown. This CDR3 is 15 amino acids long. Germline loops: CDR1 SGHVS, CDR2 FQNEAQ. V gave up 3 bases and J gave up 4 bases; unmatched junction bases: 6. One entry per CDR3 protein results from TCRdb running MiXCR on the 5' RACE reads. The repertoire consists of roughly 690,000 distinct CDR3 sequences, with 5.5% to 6.5% occurring once and the leading ten covering roughly 1.8%. The sample comprised naive T cells sorted from blood. The receptor was isolated from a man aged 18 to 35 in good health. The V and J genes are TRBV7-8 and TRBJ2-1; 7 positions match TRBD2. CDR3 residues: CASSFVLAVYNEQFF. The CDR3 coding sequence is TGTGCCAGCAGCTTTGTGCTAGCGGTTTACAATGAGCAGTTCTTC.